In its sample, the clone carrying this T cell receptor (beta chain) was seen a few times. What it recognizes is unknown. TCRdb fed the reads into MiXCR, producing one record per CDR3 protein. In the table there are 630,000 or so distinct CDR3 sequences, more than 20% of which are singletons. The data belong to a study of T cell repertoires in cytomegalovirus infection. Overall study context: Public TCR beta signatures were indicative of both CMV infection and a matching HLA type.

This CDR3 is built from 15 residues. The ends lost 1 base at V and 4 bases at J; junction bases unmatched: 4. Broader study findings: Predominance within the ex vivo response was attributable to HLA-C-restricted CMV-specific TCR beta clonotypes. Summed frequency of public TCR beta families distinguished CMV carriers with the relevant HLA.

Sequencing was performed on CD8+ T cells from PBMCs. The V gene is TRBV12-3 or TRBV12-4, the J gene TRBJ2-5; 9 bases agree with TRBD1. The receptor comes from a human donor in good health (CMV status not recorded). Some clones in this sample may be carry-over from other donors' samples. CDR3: CASSLDRGRGETQYF. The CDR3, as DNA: TGTGCCAGCAGTTTAGACAGGGGGCGCGGAGAGACCCAGTACTTC.